The rows below give T cell receptor beta chains drawn from one sample of a study of shared clonotypes between healthy human individuals. The assay was immunoSEQ multiplex PCR, and TCRdb's table has in-frame clones only and misses some. There are approximately 2.1 million clones in the sample; just over 90% occur only once, and about 0.37% lies in the top ten. Sequenced input: naive CD4+ T cells from PBMCs. The origin of the receptors is a man between 18 and 29 years old in good health. Some clones in this sample may be carry-over from other donors' samples. Both conserved end residues are part of each CDR3. The D gene is left open where the match is weak.

TRBD1 TRBV10-3 CATTDRATSTDTQYF
- TRBV4-1 CASSQDRAGTGANVLTF
- TRBV5-1 CASSPGTGRNQPQHF
TRBD1 TRBV18 CASSQDRGKQPQHF
TRBD1 TRBV7-2 CASSGRNRGEGYTF
- TRBV4-1 CASSQPSNEQFF
TRBD1 TRBV2 CASRRTGDEQYF
- TRBV7-2 CASSLRAYQETQYF
TRBD2 TRBV5-1 CASSTSGGPDEQFF
- TRBV5-4 CASSLWRGDTDTQYF
- TRBV6-1 CASSEEGAIYF
- TRBV7-2 CASSIGQLLQETQYF
- TRBV5-1 CASRGLNVVGELFF
TRBD2 TRBV28 CASRLSGLARYNEQFF
- TRBV7-2 CASSLGPPGGQPQHF
- TRBV29-1 CSVGRQVPYEQYF
- TRBV6-6 CASSYSDAQETQYF
- TRBV5-1 CASSLTVDNEKLFF
- TRBV9 CASSVGPSVEQFF
TRBD1 TRBV5-1 CASSFSATGQGNEQYF
- TRBV7-3 CASSLDGKETQYF
- TRBV12-5 CASGLDRVSTDTQYF
TRBD1 TRBV7-8 CASSFDGQVDEQYF
- TRBV18 CASSPGSDYEQYF
TRBD2 TRBV7-2 CASSRLAGVTGELFF
TRBD2 TRBV9 CASSPRLAGRYEQYF
- TRBV19 CASRGHRQETQYF
- TRBV28 CASSLRGGELFF
TRBD1 TRBV29-1 CSVLTQGYNEQFF
- TRBV7-6 CASSLDTGREPEYF
TRBD1 TRBV7-8 CASSFDRGDTQYF
- TRBV11-3 CASSLGGQRNEQFF
- TRBV5-5 CASSLGSLNYGYTF
- TRBV28 CASSLGQRTDTQYF
TRBD1 TRBV30 CAWSSYRDRGGDQPQHF
TRBD1 TRBV6-5 CASSPDRESEAFF
TRBD2 TRBV10-3 CAISAAGGWTYEQYF
TRBD1 TRBV15 CATSGGTGWSYEQYF
TRBD1 TRBV7-2 CASSLAPRTGLHEQFF
TRBD1 TRBV5-1 CASSSGQGATQYF
- TRBV4-1 CASSQGLAGWASGANVLTF
- TRBV7-6 CASSLGTRMNTGELFF
- TRBV30 CAWSGGIRSITF